These 25 T cell receptor beta chains were sequenced from one sample in a study of prognosis after radiotherapy for stage I lung cancer (dated by TCRdb to the early 2020s). This sample was sequenced with an Illumina HiSeq 3000. Two rounds of multiplex PCR on genomic DNA were used to amplify the TCR beta CDR3 region. In the first PCR round, primers specific to each TRBV and TRBJ gene were used, and the primer sequences were filed in Chinese patent CN105087789A. In-frame beta chains were kept once TCRdb had trimmed the public reads at Q25 with fastp and called clones with MiXCR. Entries are consolidated by CDR3 protein sequence, retaining the most common genes and DNA. This sample has about 25,000 distinct CDR3 sequences in its table, and under 40% of those were observed once. The biggest ten clones account for approximately 60% of the sample. Sample: PBMCs, taken before or after stereotactic body radiation therapy (not recorded which). These receptors all come from a donor aged 50 or older with non-small cell lung cancer.

This clonotype was seen at least ten times. V is TRBV12-5 and J is TRBJ2-1; 9 positions agree with TRBD1. Unmatched junction bases numbered 10, after V lost 7 bases and J lost 9 bases. There are 14 residues in the CDR3. Germline V CDR1 and CDR2: LGHNT, FRNRAP. This chain's CDR3 is CASARDRASSEQFF. The CDR3 DNA reads as TGTGCTAGTGCCCGGGACAGGGCTTCCAGTGAGCAGTTCTTC.

The chain combines TRBV24-1 with TRBJ2-2; either TRBD1 or TRBD2 may supply D (6 bases each). Germline V gives CDR1 KGHDR, CDR2 SFDVKD. The CDR3 is 15 residues long. Trimming pared 3 bases from V and 3 bases from J, leaving 10 bases between. The CDR3 DNA reads as TGTGCCACCAGTGATCCGGGGGCGGACACCGGGGAGCTGTTTTTT. As protein: CATSDPGADTGELFF.

V is TRBV19 and J is TRBJ2-1, with 13 bases lining up with TRBD2. Unmatched junction bases numbered 0, after V lost 1 base and J lost 6 bases. Germline CDR1 reads LNHDA; CDR2 reads SQIVND (reference sequence). The CDR3 consists of 15 residues. The CDR3 nucleotides read TGTGCCAGTAGTATAGGGACTAGCGGGAGCAATGAGCAGTTCTTC. Its translation is CASSIGTSGSNEQFF.

The V and J genes are TRBV28 and TRBJ1-2, with D maybe TRBD1 (6 bases). Germline V CDR1 and CDR2: MDHEN, SYDVKM. Trimming shortened V by 5 bases and J by 4 bases, and 17 bases separated the two germline ends. The CDR3 contains 15 residues. CDR3 nucleotides: TGTGCCAGCAGTCCCGGGGGCGGGCCACGCTATGGCTACACCTTC. Its translation: CASSPGGGPRYGYTF.

Remarks on this clonotype: This probably arose from a read error, given a far larger clone one base away. The chain uses TRBV6-9 and TRBJ2-5, with 9 positions matching TRBD1. Germline CDR1 reads MNHGY; CDR2 reads SVAAGI. The length of the CDR3 is 17 residues. CDR3 sequence (DNA): TGTGCCAGCAGTTACTACCCACGACAGGGGGACCAAGATACCCAGTACTTC. The encoded protein is CASSYYPRQGDQDTQYF.

For this clonotype: The junction departs from the called germline gene at one end, perhaps through a read error. J is TRBJ2-1 and V is TRBV12-3 or TRBV12-4, with a tentative D call TRBD2 (6 bases). The CDR3 runs to 15 residues. The CDR3 is CASSLIPAGANDQFF. The CDR3 DNA follows: TGTGCCAGCAGTTTAATCCCAGCGGGTGCCAATGATCAGTTCTTC.

This clonotype was seen repeatedly, ten times or more. The J gene is TRBJ1-6, the V gene TRBV4-1; D ambiguous. Trimming took off 0 bases at V and 12 bases at J, with 12 bases between the two ends. The length of the CDR3 is 14 residues. Germline V gene sequence: CDR1 MGHRA, CDR2 YSYEKL. The CDR3: CASSQEEGRGPLHF. CDR3 nucleotides: TGCGCCAGCAGCCAAGAGGAAGGGCGAGGACCCCTCCACTTT.

This clonotype was counted at least ten times. The rearrangement links TRBV7-9 to TRBJ2-3, with 9 bases matching TRBD1. Germline trimming cut 5 bases from V and 4 bases from J; bases unmatched to any gene: 7. Per the germline V gene, CDR1 is SEHNR and CDR2 is FQNEAQ (reference sequence). This CDR3 spans 15 amino acids. The CDR3 loop is CASSLGQGIPDTQYF. The CDR3 DNA reads TGTGCCAGCAGCCTCGGACAGGGGATCCCAGATACGCAGTATTTT. Combining the CDR3 with reference TRBV7-9 and TRBJ2-3 gives the whole variable domain DTGVSQNPRHKITKRGQNVTFRCDPISEHNRLYWYRQTLGQGPEFLTYFQNEAQLEKSRLLSDRFSAERPKGSFSTLEIQRTEQGDSAMYLCASSLGQGIPDTQYFGPGTRLTVL.

In the case of this clonotype: A read error may produce the germline difference seen at one junction end. V is TRBV7-8 and J is TRBJ1-6; TRBD1 matches at 10 bases. Per the germline V gene, CDR1 is SGHVS and CDR2 is FQNEAQ. The CDR3 loop spans 14 amino acids. This chain's CDR3 is CASRSGQGISPLNF. The DNA for the CDR3 is TGTGCCAGCAGATCGGGACAGGGGATCTCACCCCTCAACTTT.

As for this clonotype: A much larger clone lies one base from this, so it may be a read error. The V gene is TRBV6-1, the J gene TRBJ1-2; TRBD1 matches at 7 bases. CDR3 length: 12 amino acids. V trimming: 11 bases; J trimming: 4 bases; junction bases outside the gene matches: 7. From germline, CDR1 is MNHNS and CDR2 SASEGT. The DNA of the CDR3 is TGTGCCGGCAATCGGGACAGCTATGGCTACACCTTC. Translating it yields CAGNRDSYGYTF.

A remark on this clonotype: At one end, the junction sequence differs from germline, possibly due to a read error. This chain connects TRBV6-5 to TRBJ1-5, with D unresolved. This CDR3 is 14 amino acids long. Germline V gene sequence: CDR1 MNHEY, CDR2 SVGAGI. The CDR3 bases are TGTGCCAGCAGTTATACACCTAGCAATCAGCCACAGCATTTT. It encodes CASSYTPSNQPQHF.

The table lists this clonotype with many counts. The CDR3 nucleotides are TGTGCCAGTAGTGACTACAGGGGGTTCAACACCGGGGAGCTGTTTTTT. This translates into CASSDYRGFNTGELFF. This sequence joins TRBV19 and TRBJ2-2; 8 nucleotides line up with TRBD1. Germline V gene data show CDR1 as LNHDA and CDR2 as SQIVND (reference sequence). V was pared by 5 bases and J by 2 bases, with 7 bases of the junction left unmatched. The CDR3 totals 16 residues.

This clonotype was counted only a few times. A much larger clone sits a single nucleotide away, making a read error possible. This chain connects TRBV3-1 to TRBJ2-1, with D hard to call. CDR1 and CDR2 from the germline V gene are LGHDT and YNNKEL (reference sequence). The CDR3 runs 12 residues. This chain's CDR3 is CVSSQDPAAQFF. The CDR3 DNA is TGTGTCAGCAGCCAAGATCCCGCGGCGCAGTTCTTC.

The J gene is TRBJ2-1, the V gene TRBV20-1, with D tentatively TRBD2 (5 bases). The germline CDR1 and CDR2 sequences are DFQATT and SNEGSKA (reference sequence). Trimming removed 6 bases at V and 8 bases at J, with 17 bases between. The CDR3 consists of 13 residues. CDR3 sequence reads: CSARTALGYEQFF. Written as DNA, the CDR3 is TGCAGTGCCAGGACTGCGCTGGGGTATGAGCAGTTCTTC.

The V and J genes are TRBV19 and TRBJ1-1, with D possibly TRBD1 on 5 matching bases. Germline V gene data show CDR1 as LNHDA and CDR2 as SQIVND (reference sequence). This CDR3 has 14 amino acids. Trimming removed 6 bases from V and 2 bases from J, with 13 bases in between. This chain's CDR3 is CASRPPDSNTEAFF. For the CDR3, the DNA is TGTGCCAGTAGACCCCCTGACAGTAACACTGAAGCTTTCTTT.

This clonotype was detected many times. The chain joins TRBV11-3 to TRBJ2-7; D might be TRBD1 or TRBD2, each matching 5 bases. Germline V gene sequence: CDR1 SGHNT, CDR2 YENEEA. The CDR3 runs 13 residues. Trimming stripped 4 bases from V and 2 bases from J, with 9 bases between. CDR3 amino acids: CASSSGPTYEQYF. The CDR3 DNA reads TGTGCCAGCAGCTCGGGGCCCACCTACGAGCAGTACTTC.

There are a few counts of this clonotype. A far larger clone is off by one base, so a read error is likely. V gene TRBV6-2 or TRBV6-3 combines with J gene TRBJ1-1; D may be TRBD1 (5 bases). This CDR3 has 14 residues. Germline V gene data show CDR1 as MNHEY and CDR2 as SVGEGT. Trimming shortened V by 2 bases and J by 5 bases, and 12 bases separated the two germline ends. The CDR3 protein is CASSYDSGLTEAFF. Written as DNA, the CDR3 is TGTGCCAGCAGTTACGACAGTGGTTTAACTGAAGCTTTCTTT.

This chain links TRBV12-3 or TRBV12-4 with TRBJ2-1; 11 bases are shared with TRBD1. V trimming: 4 bases; J trimming: 7 bases; junction bases outside the gene matches: 6. This CDR3 spans 15 amino acids. The CDR3 spells CASSSGQGARNEQFF. The CDR3 DNA is TGTGCCAGCAGTTCCGGACAGGGGGCACGGAATGAGCAGTTCTTC.

The table lists this clonotype with many counts. V gene TRBV28 combines with J gene TRBJ1-2, with 7 bases that match TRBD1. Trimming at V came to 6 bases and at J to 4 bases, leaving 5 bases not matched to a gene. The CDR3 loop spans 13 amino acids. The V gene's germline CDR1 is MDHEN and CDR2 SYDVKM. DNA of the CDR3: TGTGCCAGCAGCTTGACAGGGCTCTATGGCTACACCTTC. The encoded protein is CASSLTGLYGYTF.

The chain employs TRBV19 and TRBJ2-2, with a weak D call TRBD2 (5 bases). From germline, CDR1 is LNHDA and CDR2 SQIVND (reference sequence). There are 14 residues in the CDR3. The ends were cut back, 4 bases at V and 4 bases at J, with 10 bases in the middle. CDR3 DNA sequence: TGTGCCAGTAGTAGGGAGTCGAGCACCGGGGAGCTGTTTTTT. This gives the protein CASSRESSTGELFF.

This clonotype was picked up one time. The chain couples TRBV7-2 to TRBJ1-3; unclear D gene. Germline V gene sequence: CDR1 SGHTA, CDR2 FQGNSA. The V and J ends lost 2 bases and 2 bases respectively, with 10 bases between them. The CDR3 has 15 residues. The CDR3 DNA reads TGTGCCAGCAGCTTAAGATCTAGTCCTGGAAACACCATATATTTT. Translated, it gives CASSLRSSPGNTIYF.

This clonotype was detected a few times. V usage is TRBV5-1 and J usage is TRBJ2-6; no firm D call. Germline CDR1 is SGHRS and CDR2 is YFSETQ. The CDR3 is 17 amino acids. V lost 4 bases and J lost 0, with 14 bases in between. The CDR3 nucleotides are TGCGCCAGCAGCCAAACGGAGATCGGCTCTGGGGCCAACGTCCTGACTTTC. This sequence encodes CASSQTEIGSGANVLTF.

Many counts were recorded for this clonotype. V and J are TRBV20-1 and TRBJ2-5; 14 nucleotides match TRBD2. The CDR3 runs 14 residues. V gave up 5 bases and J gave up 4 bases; unmatched junction bases: 3. CDR1 and CDR2 from the germline V gene are DFQATT and SNEGSKA (reference sequence). The CDR3 region has the DNA TGCAGTGCTGGGACTAGCGGGAGTGGAGAGACCCAGTACTTC. Its translation is CSAGTSGSGETQYF.

The V and J genes are TRBV5-1 and TRBJ2-5; either TRBD1 or TRBD2 may supply D (7 bases each). Germline CDR1 reads SGHRS; CDR2 reads YFSETQ. The CDR3 is 15 amino acids. V gave up 6 bases and J gave up 5 bases, with 20 bases separating them. The CDR3 reads CASISGTVGGETQYF. CDR3 in DNA: TGCGCCAGCATCTCGGGGACAGTGGGAGGGGAGACCCAGTACTTC.

This clonotype was recorded at least ten times. The chain uses TRBV5-1 and TRBJ2-7; D possibly corresponds to TRBD2 (5 bases). The CDR3 spans 14 residues. Per germline, CDR1 SGHRS and CDR2 YFSETQ. V was cut by 2 bases and J by 4 bases, with 13 bases left in between. This CDR3 is CASSFDAREYEQYF. For the CDR3, the DNA is TGCGCCAGCAGCTTTGATGCTAGGGAGTACGAGCAGTACTTC.